This T cell receptor (beta chain) was obtained from a study of T cell repertoires in cytomegalovirus infection. The wider study: Public signatures in TCR beta pointed to CMV infection and matching HLA type. Whole-study results and caveats: Ex vivo, HLA-C-restricted CMV-specific TCR beta clonotypes prevailed over the rest of the response. Summed frequency of public TCR beta families distinguished CMV carriers with the relevant HLA.

TCRdb re-derived calls from the reads in MiXCR, one entry per CDR3 protein. The sample holds under 850,000 distinct CDR3 sequences, roughly 30% seen once. The CDR3 loop spans 14 amino acids. Per the germline V gene, CDR1 is MNHEY and CDR2 is SVGEGT. Between the trimmed V and J ends, which lost 0 bases and 0 bases, there was a span of 3 bases. About this clonotype itself: Its antigen is still unknown.

This receptor was identified in a human donor in good health (CMV status not recorded). Some clones in this sample may be carry-over from other donors' samples. The chain combines TRBV6-2 or TRBV6-3 with TRBJ1-5; unclear D gene. The specimen comprised cultured PBMCs, sampled from culture after CMV antigen stimulation. The DNA for the CDR3 is TGTGCCAGCAGTTACTCTCGTAGCAATCAGCCCCAGCATTTT. Protein sequence: CASSYSRSNQPQHF.